This T cell receptor beta chain was captured by sequencing in a study of CXCR3-negative and CXCR3-positive naive CD8 T cells (dated by TCRdb to the late 2010s). Context from the whole study: In total, approximately 130 million TRB reads were obtained, corresponding to roughly 1.5 +/- 0.3 million reads per library. The diversity and physicochemical repertoire analyses included 11 donors pooled from two independent experiments. Naive subsets from 5 or 6 donors and memory cells from 3 donors were included in the TRBV-TRBJ cluster analysis. What the research found in general, with its limitations: Both naive subsets had comparably high repertoire diversity, while memory CD8+ T cells had much lower repertoire diversity. Because surface CD5, which is linked to self-reactivity in mice, was comparable between the naive subsets, TCR interaction strength was also inferred from the physicochemical properties of TRB CDR3s. CXCR3 expression partially decreased after cryopreservation, so most assays used freshly isolated PBMCs. Compared with CXCR3-negative naive cells, CXCR3-positive naive cells had TRB CDR3s with higher hydrophobicity (lower Kidera factor 4), lower energy, and higher strength and volume indices. Naive CXCR3-negative and CXCR3-positive cells from the same donor showed similar TRBV-TRBJ usage, whereas memory cells showed distinct patterns.

The CDR3 has 13 amino acids, counting the end cysteine and phenylalanine. Only the protein is on record. CDR1 is given as SGHAT and CDR2 as FQDESV, both from the germline V gene (reference sequence). In the case of this clonotype: Its antigen is still unknown.

Reads for this sample came from a NextSeq 550. The Human TCR Profiling Kit (MiLaboratory) was used to make UMI-labeled 5' RACE TRB cDNA libraries. cDNA synthesis used the entire amount of extracted RNA, and PCR amplification then used the entire amount of cDNA produced. Libraries were prepared in parallel using an identical number of PCR cycles. The paper's processing steps were these. With a requirement of at least two reads per UMI, MIGEC and MiXCR extracted about 48,000 +/- 9,800 unique UMI-labeled TRB cDNA molecules per library. An average of approximately 40,000 +/- 10,000 functional in-frame TRB CDR3 nucleotide clonotypes without stop codons was found per library. After each sample was downsampled to 5000 UMI-labeled TRB molecules, VDJtools was used to calculate diversity metrics such as normalized Shannon-Wiener and Chao1. Clonotype-size-weighted physicochemical properties of the central five CDR3 residues (interaction energy, strength, volume and Kidera factor 4) were computed in VDJtools. TCRdb reanalyzed the reads, keeping one entry per CDR3 protein sequence and omitting DNA. The V and J calls reflect TCRdb's pipeline rather than the authors' work. The sample table records 130,000 or so distinct CDR3 sequences. The ten largest make up 0.49% of the sample.

For every CD8+ T cell subset, over 250,000 cells were flow-sorted straight into RLT lysis buffer, and each subset was sorted in triplicate. To keep memory contaminants out, a stringent definition of naive CD8+ T cells was applied: CD45RO-CCR7+CD27+CD95-. Standard density gradient centrifugation was used to isolate peripheral blood mononuclear cells from buffy coats. A FACSAria III was used to flow-sort naive CD8+ T cells into CXCR3-negative and CXCR3-positive populations. Total RNA was extracted from sorted cells using an RNeasy Mini Kit. Sequencing used naive CXCR3- CD8+ T cells from blood. Read against the paper, the sample's cell subset or site label means: CD45RO-CCR7+CD27+CD95- naive CD8+ T cells lacking CXCR3 (TNR3-). The TCR sequence derives from a human donor in good health. Some clones in this sample may be carry-over from other donors' samples. The sequence is built from TRBV11-1 and TRBJ2-7. The CDR3 region: CASSLLSAYEQYF.